This T cell receptor (beta chain) was recorded in a study of T cells after yellow fever vaccination. Study-wide findings and caveats: The booster response re-showed most primary clones: approximately 95% CD4, about 89% CD8.

In this sample, this clonotype turned up many times. What it binds is unknown. The authors made TCR cDNA by 5'RACE template switching, adding a universal primer site and UMIs. A single record per CDR3 protein comes from TCRdb applying MiXCR to the 5' RACE reads. This sample yields almost 70,000 distinct CDR3 sequences, of which around 6.2% are seen a single time; roughly 2% belongs to the top ten. V was clipped by 1 base and J by 7 bases, with 11 bases between them. There are 15 residues in the CDR3. Per germline, CDR1 SGHTA and CDR2 FQGNSA. The sequencing here drew on CD4+ T cells sorted from PBMCs, taken approximately 16 days after the first yellow fever vaccination. The TCR was taken from a man between 18 and 29 years old who received the YFV17D yellow fever vaccine. This chain links TRBV7-2 with TRBJ1-6, with TRBD1 as a possible D gene (6 bases). The CDR3 bases are TGTGCCAGCAGCTTAGATGGCAGGGGAAATTCACCCCTCCACTTT. It is translated as CASSLDGRGNSPLHF.